The 6 T cell receptor beta chains presented below share a single source sample, sequenced in a study of T cell responses to AZD1222 COVID-19 vaccine. Sequencing used immunoSEQ multiplex PCR; TCRdb keeps in-frame clones, though not all of them. In the table there are 90,000 to 110,000 clones, more than 75% of which are singletons. Material: peripheral blood, obtained on day 0 of AZD1222 vaccination. The receptors were sampled from an adult in good health.

This clone came up once. The chain carries TRBV15 and TRBJ1-2; D possibly corresponds to TRBD1 (5 bases). CDR3 length equals 16 residues. Germline-derived CDR1 and CDR2 are LNHNV and YYDKDF (reference sequence). V lost 0 bases to trimming and J lost 8 bases, with 19 bases between them. The CDR3: CATSRESGSGLRGYTF. For the CDR3, the DNA is TGTGCCACCAGCAGAGAATCGGGTTCGGGGCTGCGCGGCTACACCTTC.

The chain recombines TRBV5-4 with TRBJ1-2, with 7 nucleotides matching TRBD1. The CDR3 has 16 residues. Trimming at V came to 2 bases and at J to 2 bases, leaving 9 bases not matched to a gene. CDR1 is SGHNT, CDR2 YYREEE, per germline (reference sequence). The CDR3 loop reads CASSFRDSPPNYGYTF. In DNA, the CDR3 is TGTGCCAGCAGCTTCCGGGACAGCCCCCCGAACTATGGCTACACCTTC.

The chain has TRBV5-4 and TRBJ1-6, with D possibly matching TRBD1 (5 bases). The CDR3 covers 13 residues. The germline V and J ends were trimmed by 7 bases and 5 bases, with 10 bases remaining between them. Germline V gene sequence: CDR1 SGHNT, CDR2 YYREEE (reference sequence). CDR3 bases: TGTGCCAGCGGCAGGGTCGATAATTCACCCCTCCACTTT. It yields the protein CASGRVDNSPLHF.

The V and J genes are TRBV3-1 (or the pseudogene TRBV3-2) and TRBJ1-3; D not certain. Germline V gene data show CDR1 as LGHDT and CDR2 as YNNKEL (reference sequence). The CDR3 is made up of 16 amino acids. V was trimmed by 0 bases and J by 0 bases, leaving 9 bases between them. The CDR3 spells CASSQDDLDSGNTIYF. The CDR3 region has the DNA TGTGCCAGCAGCCAAGATGACCTGGACTCTGGAAACACCATATATTTT.

The rearrangement links TRBV3-1 (or the pseudogene TRBV3-2) to TRBJ1-2; no firm D call. Trimming took 2 bases from V and 4 from J, leaving 14 bases between them. Per germline, CDR1 LGHDT and CDR2 YNNKEL (reference sequence). This CDR3 contains 15 residues. The CDR3 here is CASSQKGRLIYGYTF. The CDR3 DNA reads as TGTGCCAGCAGCCAAAAGGGCAGACTCATCTATGGCTACACCTTC.

The chain employs TRBV7-9 and TRBJ2-7; 9 nucleotides match TRBD2. The CDR3 is 17 residues long. V was clipped by 3 bases and J by 0 bases; unmatched bases: 9. The germline gives CDR1 SEHNR, CDR2 FQNEAQ (reference sequence). CDR3 protein: CASSLSGGRPNSYEQYF. For the CDR3, the DNA is TGTGCCAGCAGCTTGAGCGGGGGGCGCCCCAACTCCTACGAGCAGTACTTC.